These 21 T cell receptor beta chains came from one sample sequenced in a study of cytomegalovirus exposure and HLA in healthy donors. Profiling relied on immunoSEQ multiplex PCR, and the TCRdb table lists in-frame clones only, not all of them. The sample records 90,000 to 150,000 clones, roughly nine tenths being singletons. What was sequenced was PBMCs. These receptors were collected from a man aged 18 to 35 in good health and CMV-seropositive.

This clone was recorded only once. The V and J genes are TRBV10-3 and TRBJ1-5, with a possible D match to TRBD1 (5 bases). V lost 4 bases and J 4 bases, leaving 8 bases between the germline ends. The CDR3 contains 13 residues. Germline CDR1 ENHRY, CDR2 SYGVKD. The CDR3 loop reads CAISVRGNQPQHF. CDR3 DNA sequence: TGTGCCATCAGTGTTAGGGGAAATCAGCCCCAGCATTTT.

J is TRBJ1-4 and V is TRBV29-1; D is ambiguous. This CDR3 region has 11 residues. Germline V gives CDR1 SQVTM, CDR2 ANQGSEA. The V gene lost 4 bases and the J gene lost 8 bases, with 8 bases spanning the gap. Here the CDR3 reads CSVGSGEKLFF. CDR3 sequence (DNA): TGCAGCGTTGGATCAGGCGAAAAACTGTTTTTT.

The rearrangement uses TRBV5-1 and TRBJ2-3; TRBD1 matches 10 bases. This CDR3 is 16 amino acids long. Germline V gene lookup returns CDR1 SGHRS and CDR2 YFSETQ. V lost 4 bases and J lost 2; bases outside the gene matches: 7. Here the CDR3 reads CASSRDRGPPTDTQYF. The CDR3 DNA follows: TGCGCCAGCAGCAGAGACAGGGGGCCTCCCACAGATACGCAGTATTTT. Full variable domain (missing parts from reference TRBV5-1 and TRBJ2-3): KAGVTQTPRYLIKTRGQQVTLSCSPISGHRSVSWYQQTPGQGLQFLFEYFSETQRNKGNFPGRFSGRQFSNSRSEMNVSTLELGDSALYLCASSRDRGPPTDTQYFGPGTRLTVL.

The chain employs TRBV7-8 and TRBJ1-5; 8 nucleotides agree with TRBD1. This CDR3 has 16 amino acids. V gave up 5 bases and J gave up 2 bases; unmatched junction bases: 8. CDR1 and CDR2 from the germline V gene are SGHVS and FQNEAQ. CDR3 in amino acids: CASSPTGVNGNQPQHF. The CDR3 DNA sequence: TGTGCCAGCAGCCCGACAGGGGTCAACGGCAATCAGCCCCAGCATTTT.

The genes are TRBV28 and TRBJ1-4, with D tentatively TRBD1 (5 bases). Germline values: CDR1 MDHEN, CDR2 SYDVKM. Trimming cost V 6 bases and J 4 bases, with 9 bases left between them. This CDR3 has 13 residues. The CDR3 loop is CASSRGINEKLFF. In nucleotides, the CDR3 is TGTGCCAGCAGCCGGGGGATTAATGAAAAACTGTTTTTT.

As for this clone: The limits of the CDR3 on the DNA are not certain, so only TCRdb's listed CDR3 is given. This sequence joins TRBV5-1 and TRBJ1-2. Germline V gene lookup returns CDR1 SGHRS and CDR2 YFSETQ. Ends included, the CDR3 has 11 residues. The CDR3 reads CASVFGEGYTF.

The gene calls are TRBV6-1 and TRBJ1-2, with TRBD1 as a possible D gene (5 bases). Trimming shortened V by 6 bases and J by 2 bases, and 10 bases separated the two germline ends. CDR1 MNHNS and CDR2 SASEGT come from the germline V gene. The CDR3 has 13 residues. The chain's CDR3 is CASSSTANYGYTF. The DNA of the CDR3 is TGTGCCAGCAGCTCGACAGCCAACTATGGCTACACCTTC.

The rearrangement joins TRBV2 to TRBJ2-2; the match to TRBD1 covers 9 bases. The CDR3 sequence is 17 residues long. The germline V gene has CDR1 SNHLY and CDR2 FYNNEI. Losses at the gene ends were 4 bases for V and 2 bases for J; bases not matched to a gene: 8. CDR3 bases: TGTGCCAGCAGTGCGCTGACAGGGGGTATCAACACCGGGGAGCTGTTTTTT. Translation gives CASSALTGGINTGELFF.

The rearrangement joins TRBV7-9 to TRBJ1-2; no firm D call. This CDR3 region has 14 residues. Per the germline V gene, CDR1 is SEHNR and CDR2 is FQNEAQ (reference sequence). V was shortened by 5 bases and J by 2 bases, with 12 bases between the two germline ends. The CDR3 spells CASSRVSSNYGYTF. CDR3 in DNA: TGTGCCAGCAGCCGGGTGAGCAGCAACTATGGCTACACCTTC.

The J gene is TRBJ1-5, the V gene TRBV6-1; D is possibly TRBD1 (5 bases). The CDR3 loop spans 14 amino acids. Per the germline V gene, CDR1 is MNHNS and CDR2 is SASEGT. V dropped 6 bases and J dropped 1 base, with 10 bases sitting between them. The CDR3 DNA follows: TGTGCCAGCAGAACGGGGGGGAGCAATCAGCCCCAGCATTTT. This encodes CASRTGGSNQPQHF.

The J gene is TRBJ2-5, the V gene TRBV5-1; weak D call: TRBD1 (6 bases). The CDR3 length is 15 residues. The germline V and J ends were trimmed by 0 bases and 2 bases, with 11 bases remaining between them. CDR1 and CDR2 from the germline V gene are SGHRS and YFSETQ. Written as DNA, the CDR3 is TGCGCCAGCAGCTTGGATGGACAGACTCAAGAGACCCAGTACTTC. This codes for CASSLDGQTQETQYF.

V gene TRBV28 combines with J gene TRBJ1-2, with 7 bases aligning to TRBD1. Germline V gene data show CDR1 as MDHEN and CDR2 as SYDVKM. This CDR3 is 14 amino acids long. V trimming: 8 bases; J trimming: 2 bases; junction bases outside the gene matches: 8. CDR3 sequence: CASAPGQMNYGYTF. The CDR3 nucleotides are TGTGCCAGCGCTCCGGGACAGATGAACTATGGCTACACCTTC.

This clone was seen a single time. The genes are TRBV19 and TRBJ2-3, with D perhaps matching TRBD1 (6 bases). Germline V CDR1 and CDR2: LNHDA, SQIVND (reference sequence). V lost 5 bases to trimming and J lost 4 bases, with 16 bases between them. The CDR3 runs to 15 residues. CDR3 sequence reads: CASSVLRGIADTQYF. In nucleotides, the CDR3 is TGTGCCAGTAGTGTCCTCAGGGGAATCGCAGATACGCAGTATTTT.

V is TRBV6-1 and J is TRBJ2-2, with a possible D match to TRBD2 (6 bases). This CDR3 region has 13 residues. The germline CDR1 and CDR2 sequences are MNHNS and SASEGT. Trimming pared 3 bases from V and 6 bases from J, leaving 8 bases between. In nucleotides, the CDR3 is TGTGCCAGCAGTGAGAGGGAGGCCGGGGAGCTGTTTTTT. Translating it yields CASSEREAGELFF.

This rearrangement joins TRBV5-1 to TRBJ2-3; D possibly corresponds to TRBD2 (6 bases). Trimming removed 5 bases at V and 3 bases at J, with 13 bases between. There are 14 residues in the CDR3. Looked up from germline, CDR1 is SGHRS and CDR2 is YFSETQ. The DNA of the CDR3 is TGCGCCAGCAGAGAGGCAGGGAGGACAGATACGCAGTATTTT. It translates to CASREAGRTDTQYF.

This chain's CDR3 is CASSRDRPGYQPQHF. CDR3 DNA sequence: TGTGCCAGTAGTCGGGACAGACCCGGGTATCAGCCCCAGCATTTT. This chain uses TRBV19 with TRBJ1-5, with 7 bases identical to TRBD1. This CDR3 is 15 amino acids long. Trimming removed 5 bases from V and 5 bases from J; junction bases left unmatched: 9. Germline V gene data show CDR1 as LNHDA and CDR2 as SQIVND (reference sequence).

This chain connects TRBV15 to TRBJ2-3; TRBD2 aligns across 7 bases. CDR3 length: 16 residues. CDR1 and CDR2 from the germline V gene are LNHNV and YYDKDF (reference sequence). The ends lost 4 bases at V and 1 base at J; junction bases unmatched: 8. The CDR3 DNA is TGTGCCACCAGCACATCCGGGACTATGCGCACAGATACGCAGTATTTT. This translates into CATSTSGTMRTDTQYF.

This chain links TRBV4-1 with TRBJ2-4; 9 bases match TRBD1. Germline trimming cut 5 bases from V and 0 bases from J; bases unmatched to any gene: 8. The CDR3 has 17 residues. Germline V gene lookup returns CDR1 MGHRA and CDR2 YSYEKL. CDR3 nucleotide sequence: TGCGCCAGCAGCTTACCTTACAGGGGGCGAGCCAAAAACATTCAGTACTTC. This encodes CASSLPYRGRAKNIQYF.

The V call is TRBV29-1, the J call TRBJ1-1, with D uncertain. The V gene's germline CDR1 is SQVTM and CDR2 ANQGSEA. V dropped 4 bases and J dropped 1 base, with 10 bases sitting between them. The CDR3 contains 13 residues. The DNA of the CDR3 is TGCAGCGTTGGGAATAGAGGGAACACTGAAGCTTTCTTT. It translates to CSVGNRGNTEAFF.

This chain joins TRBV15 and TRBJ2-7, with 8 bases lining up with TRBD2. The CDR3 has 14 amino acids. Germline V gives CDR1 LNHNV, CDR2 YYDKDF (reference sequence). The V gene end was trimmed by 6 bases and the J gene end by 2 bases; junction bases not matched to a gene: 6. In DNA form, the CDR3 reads TGTGCCACCAGACCCGGGGGGGGTCCCTACGAGCAGTACTTC. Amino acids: CATRPGGGPYEQYF.

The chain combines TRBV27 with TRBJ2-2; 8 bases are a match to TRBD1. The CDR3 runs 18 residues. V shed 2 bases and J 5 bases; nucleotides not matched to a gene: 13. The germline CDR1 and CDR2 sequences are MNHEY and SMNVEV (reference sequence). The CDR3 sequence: CASSLAGQGWGRTGELFF. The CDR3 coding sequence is TGTGCCAGCAGTTTAGCCGGACAGGGATGGGGGCGGACCGGGGAGCTGTTTTTT.